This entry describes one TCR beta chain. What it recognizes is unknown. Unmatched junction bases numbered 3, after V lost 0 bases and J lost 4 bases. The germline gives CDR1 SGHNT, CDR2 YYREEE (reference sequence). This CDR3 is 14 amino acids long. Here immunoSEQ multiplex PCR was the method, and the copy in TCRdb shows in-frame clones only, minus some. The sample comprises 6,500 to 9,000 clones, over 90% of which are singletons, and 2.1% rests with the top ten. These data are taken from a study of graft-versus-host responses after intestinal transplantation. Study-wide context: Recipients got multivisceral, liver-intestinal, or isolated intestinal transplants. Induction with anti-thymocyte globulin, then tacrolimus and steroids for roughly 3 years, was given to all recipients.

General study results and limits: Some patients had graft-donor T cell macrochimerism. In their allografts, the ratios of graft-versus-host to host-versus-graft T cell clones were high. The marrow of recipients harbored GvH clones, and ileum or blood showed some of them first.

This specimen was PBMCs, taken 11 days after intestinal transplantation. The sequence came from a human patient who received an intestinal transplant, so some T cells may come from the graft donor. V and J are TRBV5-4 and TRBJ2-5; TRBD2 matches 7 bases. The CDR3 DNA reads TGTGCCAGCAGCTTGGTTGGCGGGGGAGAGACCCAGTACTTC. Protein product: CASSLVGGGETQYF.